The T cell receptor (beta chain) under discussion was sequenced for a study of T-cell memory formation after mild COVID-19. The CDR3 runs 16 residues. Germline V CDR1 and CDR2: LGHNA, YSLEER. The V and J ends lost 1 base and 5 bases, in that order; junction bases with no gene match: 5. TCRdb re-called the 5' RACE reads through MiXCR, storing one row per CDR3 protein. The sample lists a few hundred thousand distinct CDR3 sequences; 20% to 25% were seen once. This sequence originates from an adult woman who had mild COVID-19 (a few samples of this study predate the infection). Cell type and time point are not known. The chain couples TRBV4-3 to TRBJ2-7, with 13 bases matching TRBD2. Sequenced sample: PBMCs or a T cell subset sorted from them (not recorded which). Here the CDR3 DNA reads TGCGCCAGCAGCCAAGGGACTAGCGGGAGTAGCCACGAGCAGTACTTC. Translated: CASSQGTSGSSHEQYF.